This TCR beta chain is drawn from a study of glioma-infiltrating T cells. The iRepertoire nested amplicon-rescue multiplex PCR amplified TCR alpha and beta CDR3s from RNA. MiXCR was run by TCRdb on the multiplex PCR reads, yielding one entry per CDR3 protein. The table shows around 350,000 distinct CDR3 sequences, with roughly 41% occurring only once. As to this clonotype: Its antigen remains unidentified. A much more abundant neighbour one base away suggests this may be a read error.

The germline V gene has CDR1 MDHEN and CDR2 SYDVKM. The CDR3 has 16 amino acids. The study's findings and limits: Tissue and blood shared very few CDR3 sequences.

This chain uses TRBV28 with TRBJ2-7; a weak D match, TRBD1 (6 bases). This TCR was recovered from a human donor with low-grade glioma or glioblastoma, undergoing nonglioma brain surgery, or in good health (not recorded which). The sample taken for sequencing was glioma tissue, nonneoplastic brain tissue, or PBMCs (not recorded which). CDR3 nucleotide sequence: TGTGCCAGCAGCTTTACCCTCGACAGGAGTTCCTACGGGCAGTACTTC. It is translated as CASSFTLDRSSYGQYF.